This T cell receptor beta chain is drawn from a study of cytomegalovirus exposure and HLA in healthy donors. Study background: Later, an analysis reported that the 110 or so validation repertoires had used the same platform as the 550 to 750 first-cohort repertoires. Regarding the study as a whole: Accounts indicate the classifier identified cytomegalovirus status with strong specificity and sensitivity. A list of 150 or so TCR beta chains associated with cytomegalovirus was given. Among the CMV-associated chains, a few were confirmed in vitro as specific for CMV antigens.

The CDR3 is 17 residues long. V lost 1 base, J lost 0 bases, and 15 bases lay in between. Germline CDR1 and CDR2: SGHDN and FVKESK. Assay used: immunoSEQ multiplex PCR; TCRdb lists only in-frame clones, some missing. The table records about 74,000 clones, about 93% of them present only once. For this clone: Its antigen is not identified.

The rearrangement links TRBV14 to TRBJ1-1, with D maybe TRBD1 (6 bases). The clonotype originates from a woman under 30 in good health and CMV-seropositive. The sample consisted of PBMCs. This CDR3 is CASSQVRVGGMNTEAFF. CDR3 in DNA: TGTGCCAGCAGCCAAGTTCGTGTAGGGGGTATGAACACTGAAGCTTTCTTT. Full variable domain (remainder filled in from reference TRBV14 and TRBJ1-1): EAGVTQFPSHSVIEKGQTVTLRCDPISGHDNLYWYRRVMGKEIKFLLHFVKESKQDESGMPNNRFLAERTGGTYSTLKVQPAELEDSGVYFCASSQVRVGGMNTEAFFGQGTRLTVV.